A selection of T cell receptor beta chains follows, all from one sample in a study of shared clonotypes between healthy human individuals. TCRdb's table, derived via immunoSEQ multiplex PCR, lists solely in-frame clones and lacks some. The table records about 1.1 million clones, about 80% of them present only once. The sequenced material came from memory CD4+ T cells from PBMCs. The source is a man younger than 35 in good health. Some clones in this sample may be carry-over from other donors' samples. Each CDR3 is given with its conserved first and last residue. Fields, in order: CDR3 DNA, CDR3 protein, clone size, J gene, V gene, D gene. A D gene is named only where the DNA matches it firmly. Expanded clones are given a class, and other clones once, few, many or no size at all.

DNA: TGTGCCACCAGCAGAGCCCTGGACAGACCGGCCTACACCTTC; CDR3: CATSRALDRPAYTF; size: -; J: TRBJ1-2; V: TRBV15; D: -
DNA: TGTGCCAGCTCATCCGACAGGGTTGGGGAGACCCAGTACTTC; CDR3: CASSSDRVGETQYF; size: -; J: TRBJ2-5; V: TRBV18; D: TRBD1
DNA: TGCGCCAGCAGCCGTGGTTTGAACACCGGGGAGCTGTTTTTT; CDR3: CASSRGLNTGELFF; size: -; J: TRBJ2-2; V: TRBV5-1; D: -
DNA: TGTGCCACCAGCTTGATGGCGTATGGAAACACCATATATTTT; CDR3: CATSLMAYGNTIYF; size: -; J: TRBJ1-3; V: TRBV15; D: -
DNA: TGTGCCAGCAGCCAAGAGGGACTAGCGGGAGGGAGGACCGGGGAGCTGTTTTTT; CDR3: CASSQEGLAGGRTGELFF; size: -; J: TRBJ2-2; V: TRBV4-2; D: TRBD2
DNA: TGTGCCAGCAGCCGTAGCGGGAGTTCCTACGAGCAGTACTTC; CDR3: CASSRSGSSYEQYF; size: once; J: TRBJ2-7; V: TRBV7-6; D: TRBD2
DNA: TGTGCCAGCAGCCCGCGGGTAGCGGGGCCAAGGTCTGTTGAGCAGTTCTTC; CDR3: CASSPRVAGPRSVEQFF; size: once; J: TRBJ2-1; V: TRBV7-9; D: TRBD2
DNA: TGTGCCAGCAGTGAAGCGCTTGGGGGAAACACCATATATTTT; CDR3: CASSEALGGNTIYF; size: -; J: TRBJ1-3; V: TRBV6-1; D: -
DNA: TGTGCCAGCAGTTTTCGGGACAGCTCCTACGAGCAGTACTTC; CDR3: CASSFRDSSYEQYF; size: -; J: TRBJ2-7; V: TRBV27; D: TRBD1
DNA: TGTGCCAGCACCCCTGGTCTAGTCAACACCGGGGAGCTGTTTTTT; CDR3: CASTPGLVNTGELFF; size: once; J: TRBJ2-2; V: TRBV25-1; D: -
DNA: TGTGCCAGCAGCTTGCCTTGGGATATAAAGGGTTGGAACACTGAAGCTTTCTTT; CDR3: CASSLPWDIKGWNTEAFF; size: -; J: TRBJ1-1; V: TRBV5-8; D: -
DNA: TGTGCCAGCTCACCACCTTCCTCGCGGGACACCATATATTTT; CDR3: CASSPPSSRDTIYF; size: few; J: TRBJ1-3; V: TRBV18; D: -
DNA: TGTGCCAGCATGCAGGGGCCCCTTGAAGGATATGGCTACACCTTC; CDR3: CASMQGPLEGYGYTF; size: -; J: TRBJ1-2; V: TRBV27; D: -
DNA: TGTGCCAGCAGCTTCGAACTCGACAGGGGTCCTAACACCGGGGAGCTGTTTTTT; CDR3: CASSFELDRGPNTGELFF; size: -; J: TRBJ2-2; V: TRBV5-8; D: TRBD1
DNA: TGTGCCAGCAGCCAAGCCCTACTAGCTAATGAGCAGTTCTTC; CDR3: CASSQALLANEQFF; size: -; J: TRBJ2-1; V: TRBV4-2; D: -
DNA: TGCAGCGTTGATGTTGCGGGAGTCAATGAGCAGTTCTTC; CDR3: CSVDVAGVNEQFF; size: -; J: TRBJ2-1; V: TRBV29-1; D: TRBD2
DNA: TGTGCCATCAGGAAATTCGGGACTAGCGGCAATGAGCAGTTCTTC; CDR3: CAIRKFGTSGNEQFF; size: -; J: TRBJ2-1; V: TRBV10-3; D: TRBD2
DNA: TGTGCCAGCAGCGTAGCTGGTAACGGGGACGAGCAGTACTTC; CDR3: CASSVAGNGDEQYF; size: -; J: TRBJ2-7; V: TRBV9; D: -
DNA: TGTGCCAGCAGTGAATCGGTGGGCAATCAGCCCCAGCATTTT; CDR3: CASSESVGNQPQHF; size: few; J: TRBJ1-5; V: TRBV2; D: -
DNA: TGTGCCTGGAGTGTGGGGGGCAGCGTCCAGTACTTC; CDR3: CAWSVGGSVQYF; size: once; J: TRBJ2-5; V: TRBV30; D: -
DNA: TGTGCCAGCAGTGAACGAACCCAAATCACAGATACGCAGTATTTT; CDR3: CASSERTQITDTQYF; size: -; J: TRBJ2-3; V: TRBV2; D: -
DNA: TGTGCCAGCAGCCGTACGGGAGGGCCAAACAATGAGCAGTTCTTC; CDR3: CASSRTGGPNNEQFF; size: -; J: TRBJ2-1; V: TRBV28; D: TRBD2